Presented here are 16 T cell receptor beta chains from one specimen sequenced in a study of blood T cell repertoires in COVID-19. Sequencing was performed with immunoSEQ multiplex PCR; in TCRdb, only in-frame clones are kept and a portion is missing. The sample contains fewer than 250,000 clones, roughly 84% of which appear only once. The specimen was peripheral blood. The receptors here all came from a woman in her 50s with acute or convalescent COVID-19.

This chain connects TRBV19 to TRBJ1-1; the match to TRBD1 covers 7 bases. The CDR3 length is 13 residues. Germline trimming cut 8 bases from V and 1 base from J; bases unmatched to any gene: 4. Germline V gene data show CDR1 as LNHDA and CDR2 as SQIVND (reference sequence). The CDR3, as DNA: TGTGCCAGTGGGACAGCCTGGAACACTGAAGCTTTCTTT. It specifies CASGTAWNTEAFF.

The DNA of the CDR3 is TGTGCCAGCAGCTTGGTCGGTAAGACTGAAGCTTTCTTT. The encoded protein is CASSLVGKTEAFF. The chain has TRBV5-5 and TRBJ1-1; D is unclear. The CDR3 totals 13 residues. The germline V and J ends were trimmed by 0 bases and 5 bases, with 8 bases remaining between them. Germline CDR1 and CDR2: SGHKS and YYEKEE (reference sequence). The complete variable domain, with remaining parts taken from reference TRBV5-5 and TRBJ1-1, reads DAGVTQSPTHLIKTRGQQVTLRCSPISGHKSVSWYQQVLGQGPQFIFQYYEKEERGRGNFPDRFSARQFPNYSSELNVNALLLGDSALYLCASSLVGKTEAFFGQGTRLTVV.

This chain connects TRBV28 to TRBJ1-2; 8 bases are a match to TRBD1. The J segment lost 2 bases and the V segment lost 5 bases, leaving 7 bases of the junction unmatched. The CDR3 is 15 amino acids. Germline CDR1 MDHEN, CDR2 SYDVKM. Written as DNA, the CDR3 is TGTGCCAGCAGTACCCCCTGGACAGGGAACTATGGCTACACCTTC. Translation: CASSTPWTGNYGYTF.

The CDR3 here is CATSALGMPHNEQFF. The CDR3 DNA sequence: TGTGCCACCAGTGCCCTAGGAATGCCCCACAATGAGCAGTTCTTC. The rearrangement links TRBV24-1 to TRBJ2-1; D is ambiguous. Germline V CDR1 and CDR2: KGHDR, SFDVKD. Trimming left V 5 bases short and J 5 bases short, with 15 bases between. This CDR3 region has 15 residues.

The CDR3 coding sequence is TGTGCCAGCTCCTCCGGACTAGCGGAACACAATGAGCAGTTCTTC. This codes for CASSSGLAEHNEQFF. The chain combines TRBV6-4 with TRBJ2-1, with 10 nucleotides matching TRBD2. This CDR3 contains 15 residues. Unmatched junction bases numbered 9, after V lost 8 bases and J lost 5 bases. Germline lookup yields CDR1 MRHNA and CDR2 SNTAGT.

The V gene is TRBV7-2, the J gene TRBJ2-7, with D perhaps TRBD1 (5 bases). The CDR3 loop spans 14 amino acids. The germline V gene encodes CDR1 SGHTA and CDR2 FQGNSA. Trimming stripped 0 bases from V and 2 bases from J, with 8 bases between. This CDR3 is CASSLAQGTYEQYF. CDR3 bases: TGTGCCAGCAGCTTAGCGCAGGGTACCTACGAGCAGTACTTC. Supplemented by reference TRBV7-2 and TRBJ2-7, the full variable domain reads GAGVSQSPSNKVTEKGKDVELRCDPISGHTALYWYRQSLGQGLEFLIYFQGNSAPDKSGLPSDRFSAERTGGSVSTLTIQRTQQEDSAVYLCASSLAQGTYEQYFGPGTRLTVT.

V usage is TRBV15 and J usage is TRBJ2-1; 8 bases are a match to TRBD2. CDR1 and CDR2 from the germline V gene are LNHNV and YYDKDF (reference sequence). Germline trimming cut 4 bases from V and 3 bases from J; bases unmatched to any gene: 5. CDR3 length: 15 amino acids. CDR3 amino acids: CATSIGGLGYNEQFF. The CDR3 DNA is TGTGCCACCAGCATAGGGGGACTAGGCTACAATGAGCAGTTCTTC.

This clone was recorded a few times. The chain has TRBV7-9 and TRBJ1-6, with D perhaps matching TRBD1 (5 bases). Germline V gene data show CDR1 as SEHNR and CDR2 as FQNEAQ (reference sequence). Trimming cost V 5 bases and J 6 bases, with 17 bases left between them. CDR3 size: 16 residues. CDR3 DNA: TGTGCCAGCAGCCAAACTACCGGGGGTGGTAATTCACCCCTCCACTTT. It translates to CASSQTTGGGNSPLHF.

V and J are TRBV7-2 and TRBJ2-2; maybe TRBD1 (5 bases). There are 15 residues in the CDR3. Germline V gene lookup returns CDR1 SGHTA and CDR2 FQGNSA. The V gene lost 1 base and the J gene lost 0 bases, with 6 bases spanning the gap. As DNA, the CDR3 is TGTGCCAGCAGCTTAGTCAGGGCGAACACCGGGGAGCTGTTTTTT. Residues: CASSLVRANTGELFF.

This chain uses TRBV11-2 with TRBJ1-1; 10 bases agree with TRBD1. Germline V lookup: CDR1 SGHAT, CDR2 FQNNGV. The CDR3 is 16 amino acids. Unmatched junction bases numbered 4, after V lost 1 base and J lost 2 bases. CDR3 protein: CASSLVGDRGNTEAFF. As DNA, the CDR3 is TGTGCCAGCAGCTTAGTGGGGGACAGGGGTAACACTGAAGCTTTCTTT.

The V call is TRBV28, the J call TRBJ1-1, with D tentatively TRBD1 (5 bases). This CDR3 comprises 16 residues. Germline assignment: CDR1 MDHEN and CDR2 SYDVKM. Trimming stripped 2 bases from V and 3 bases from J, with 16 bases between. This CDR3 reads CASSLLGEEGHTEAFF. The CDR3 DNA reads as TGTGCCAGCAGTTTACTTGGGGAGGAGGGGCACACTGAAGCTTTCTTT. Drawing the rest from reference TRBV28 and TRBJ1-1, the complete variable domain is DVKVTQSSRYLVKRTGEKVFLECVQDMDHENMFWYRQDPGLGLRLIYFSYDVKMKEKGDIPEGYSVSREKKERFSLILESASTNQTSMYLCASSLLGEEGHTEAFFGQGTRLTVV.

The rearrangement joins TRBV12-3 or TRBV12-4 to TRBJ2-5, with D perhaps TRBD2 (6 bases). The germline V and J ends were trimmed by 6 bases and 3 bases, with 11 bases remaining between them. This CDR3 is 13 amino acids long. Here the CDR3 reads CASRLREKETQYF. The DNA for the CDR3 is TGTGCCAGCAGACTCCGGGAGAAAGAGACCCAGTACTTC.

The V gene is TRBV4-2, the J gene TRBJ2-2, with TRBD2 matching 12 bases. Trimming removed 0 bases from V and 0 bases from J; junction bases left unmatched: 2. Germline CDR1 reads LGHNA; CDR2 reads YNFKEQ. This CDR3 region has 18 residues. The CDR3 sequence is CASSQDPSGGANTGELFF. The CDR3 DNA reads as TGTGCCAGCAGCCAAGATCCTAGCGGGGGGGCGAACACCGGGGAGCTGTTTTTT.

This rearrangement joins TRBV28 to TRBJ2-5; possible D gene TRBD2, 5 bases. V was shortened by 3 bases and J by 5 bases, with 16 bases between the two germline ends. CDR1 is MDHEN and CDR2 is SYDVKM in the germline V gene. The CDR3 has 15 amino acids. The CDR3 sequence is CASSLPAGPGETQYF. In DNA, the CDR3 is TGTGCCAGCAGTTTGCCGGCAGGCCCGGGGGAGACCCAGTACTTC. Supplemented by reference TRBV28 and TRBJ2-5, the full variable domain reads DVKVTQSSRYLVKRTGEKVFLECVQDMDHENMFWYRQDPGLGLRLIYFSYDVKMKEKGDIPEGYSVSREKKERFSLILESASTNQTSMYLCASSLPAGPGETQYFGPGTRLLVL.

The V gene is TRBV28, the J gene TRBJ1-5; D may be TRBD1 (5 bases). The ends were cut back, 8 bases at V and 7 bases at J, with 12 bases in the middle. This CDR3 is built from 12 residues. Germline CDR1 is MDHEN and CDR2 is SYDVKM. The CDR3 region has the DNA TGTGCCAGCGACGGGGGGATCCAGCCCCAGCATTTT. It yields the protein CASDGGIQPQHF.

The rearrangement links TRBV19 to TRBJ1-5; TRBD1 matches at 9 bases. Germline V CDR1 and CDR2: LNHDA, SQIVND (reference sequence). Unmatched junction bases numbered 11, after V lost 4 bases and J lost 7 bases. The CDR3 loop spans 16 amino acids. This chain's CDR3 is CASSKIQGAQSQPQHF. In DNA form, the CDR3 reads TGTGCCAGTAGTAAAATACAGGGGGCGCAGAGCCAGCCCCAGCATTTT.